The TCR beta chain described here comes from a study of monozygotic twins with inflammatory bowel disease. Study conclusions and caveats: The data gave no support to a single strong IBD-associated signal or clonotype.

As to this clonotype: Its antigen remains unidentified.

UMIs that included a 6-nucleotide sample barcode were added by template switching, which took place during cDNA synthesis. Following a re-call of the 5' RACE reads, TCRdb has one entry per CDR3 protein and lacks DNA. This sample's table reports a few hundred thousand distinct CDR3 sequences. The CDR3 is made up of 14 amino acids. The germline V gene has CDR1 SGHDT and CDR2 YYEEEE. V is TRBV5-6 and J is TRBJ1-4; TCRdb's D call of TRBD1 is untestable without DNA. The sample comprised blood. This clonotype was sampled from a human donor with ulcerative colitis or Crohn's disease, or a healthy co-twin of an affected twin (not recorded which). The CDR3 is CASSTDRGREKLFF.